The 17 T cell receptor beta chains listed next were all sequenced from one sample in a study of T cell responses to AZD1222 COVID-19 vaccine. Libraries were prepared by immunoSEQ multiplex PCR; TCRdb keeps only in-frame clonotypes and omits some of them. The sample lists about 140,000 clones; just under 95% were seen once. The sequencing used peripheral blood, collected on day 0 of AZD1222 vaccination. The source of these receptors is an adult in good health.

The chain uses TRBV6-5 and TRBJ1-4, with D hard to call. Germline CDR1 reads MNHEY; CDR2 reads SVGAGI. V lost 5 bases to trimming and J lost 8 bases, with 18 bases between them. This CDR3 comprises 15 residues. CDR3 sequence: CASSTYNRAREKLFF. CDR3 in DNA: TGTGCCAGCAGTACCTACAACCGGGCCCGAGAAAAACTGTTTTTT.

This chain links TRBV27 with TRBJ2-7; 12 bases fit TRBD2. V was clipped by 7 bases and J by 8 bases; unmatched bases: 9. There are 14 residues in the CDR3. Germline V lookup: CDR1 MNHEY, CDR2 SMNVEV (reference sequence). In DNA, the CDR3 is TGTGCCAGCACCCCTCGACTAGCGGGAGTCAAGCAGTACTTC. It is translated as CASTPRLAGVKQYF.

The rearrangement joins TRBV28 to TRBJ1-1; D is unresolved. The V end lost 1 base, the J end lost 1 base, and 7 bases lay between the germline ends. The CDR3 runs 14 residues. Germline V gene data show CDR1 as MDHEN and CDR2 as SYDVKM. In DNA form, the CDR3 reads TGTGCCAGCAGTTTATTACGTGAGAACACTGAAGCTTTCTTT. Protein sequence: CASSLLRENTEAFF.

Only one count was recorded for this clone. V gene TRBV2 combines with J gene TRBJ1-1; unclear D gene. The CDR3 loop spans 15 amino acids. V was cut by 4 bases and J by 6 bases, with 18 bases left in between. CDR1 and CDR2 from the germline V gene are SNHLY and FYNNEI. The CDR3 reads CASSGVLGGSAEAFF. The CDR3 DNA follows: TGTGCCAGCAGTGGTGTACTGGGCGGAAGCGCTGAAGCTTTCTTT.

With regard to this clone: Other DNA sequences within the sample encode an identical CDR3. V and J are TRBV7-2 and TRBJ2-5; D may be TRBD2 (5 bases). Trimming removed 5 bases at V and 0 bases at J, with 10 bases between. Germline CDR1 is SGHTA and CDR2 is FQGNSA. This CDR3 region has 14 residues. This chain's CDR3 is CASSPGWDQETQYF. The CDR3 bases are TGTGCCAGCAGCCCGGGATGGGACCAAGAGACCCAGTACTTC.

The chain links TRBV19 to TRBJ1-5; possibly TRBD1 for D (5 bases). Germline CDR1 reads LNHDA; CDR2 reads SQIVND (reference sequence). The V end was cut by 7 bases, the J end by 7 bases, with 23 bases between. The CDR3 runs 16 residues. CDR3 DNA: TGTGCCAGTACCCCTACCGGGACGCCGAAGAAACAGCCCCAGCATTTT. Residues: CASTPTGTPKKQPQHF.

This clone was observed once. The chain's CDR3 is CASSIQGADTQYF. The CDR3 bases are TGTGCCAGTTCGATACAGGGGGCAGATACGCAGTATTTT. V gene TRBV19 combines with J gene TRBJ2-3; 8 bases align to TRBD1. Germline V gene lookup returns CDR1 LNHDA and CDR2 SQIVND (reference sequence). The CDR3 loop spans 13 amino acids. V shed 8 bases, J shed 4 bases, and the junction held 5 bases outside the gene matches. The entire variable domain, with the rest obtained from reference TRBV19 and TRBJ2-3, is as follows: DGGITQSPKYLFRKEGQNVTLSCEQNLNHDAMYWYRQDPGQGLRLIYYSQIVNDFQKGDIAEGYSVSREKKESFPLTVTSAQKNPTAFYLCASSIQGADTQYFGPGTRLTVL.

This sequence joins TRBV5-6 and TRBJ2-2, with D maybe TRBD1 (5 bases). The CDR3 length is 13 residues. CDR1 SGHDT and CDR2 YYEEEE come from the germline V gene. V was clipped by 4 bases and J by 5 bases, with 9 bases between them. This CDR3 is CASSRGQTGELFF. For the CDR3, the DNA is TGTGCCAGCAGCCGAGGACAAACCGGGGAGCTGTTTTTT.

The chain is built from TRBV3-1 (or the pseudogene TRBV3-2) and TRBJ2-7, with unresolved D. The CDR3 has 13 amino acids. V dropped 3 bases and J dropped 5 bases, with 11 bases sitting between them. In germline, CDR1 is LGHDT, CDR2 YNNKEL (reference sequence). The DNA for the CDR3 is TGTGCCAGCAGCCACGCAACAGCTGACGAGCAGTACTTC. Its protein product is CASSHATADEQYF.

The J gene is TRBJ2-7, the V gene TRBV28; possible D gene TRBD1, 6 bases. Trimming pared 6 bases from V and 3 bases from J, leaving 15 bases between. From germline, CDR1 is MDHEN and CDR2 SYDVKM. CDR3 length: 14 amino acids. CDR3 DNA: TGTGCCAGCAGCCTACAGGGCGTCGGCTACGAGCAGTACTTC. Amino acid sequence: CASSLQGVGYEQYF.

The rearrangement joins TRBV28 to TRBJ1-5; possibly TRBD1 for D (5 bases). Trimming removed 7 bases from V and 7 bases from J, with 20 bases in between. Per the germline V gene, CDR1 is MDHEN and CDR2 is SYDVKM. This CDR3 contains 15 residues. CDR3 sequence reads: CASTPRGLLGQPQHF. CDR3 nucleotide sequence: TGTGCCAGCACCCCTCGGGGCTTACTGGGGCAGCCCCAGCATTTT.

V is TRBV14 and J is TRBJ2-3; TRBD1 matches at 11 bases. Germline CDR1 and CDR2: SGHDN and FVKESK. The CDR3 consists of 19 residues. The ends lost 3 bases at V and 0 bases at J; junction bases unmatched: 11. CDR3 sequence reads: CASSHYQGQGEGSTDTQYF. CDR3 DNA sequence: TGTGCCAGCAGCCACTACCAGGGACAGGGGGAAGGTAGCACAGATACGCAGTATTTT.

The rearrangement joins TRBV11-3 to TRBJ2-2; no firm D call. Per germline, CDR1 SGHNT and CDR2 YENEEA. The CDR3 sequence is 16 residues long. Trimming shortened V by 3 bases and J by 4 bases, and 15 bases separated the two germline ends. The DNA for the CDR3 is TGTGCCAGCAGCTTCGACACGATGGCGGCCACCGGGGAGCTGTTTTTT. Translating gives CASSFDTMAATGELFF. Full variable domain (remainder filled in from reference TRBV11-3 and TRBJ2-2): EAGVVQSPRYKIIEKKQPVAFWCNPISGHNTLYWYLQNLGQGPELLIRYENEEAVDDSQLPKDRFSAERLKGVDSTLKIQPAELGDSAVYLCASSFDTMAATGELFFGEGSRLTVL.

A few counts support this clone. The rearrangement links TRBV6-5 to TRBJ1-5; 10 nucleotides align to TRBD1. V shed 6 bases, J shed 3 bases, and the junction held 5 bases outside the gene matches. The length of the CDR3 is 15 residues. The germline CDR1 and CDR2 sequences are MNHEY and SVGAGI. The CDR3 sequence is CASRRQGANNQPQHF. The CDR3 nucleotides are TGTGCCAGCAGGCGACAGGGGGCCAACAATCAGCCCCAGCATTTT.

With respect to this clone: The sample contains more than one DNA sequence encoding this CDR3. This chain links TRBV3-1 (or the pseudogene TRBV3-2) with TRBJ1-5, with D unclear. CDR1 and CDR2 from the germline V gene are LGHDT and YNNKEL (reference sequence). The CDR3 has 13 amino acids. Deletions cut 2 bases from V and 4 bases from J, with 6 bases between. The CDR3 reads CASSQTLNQPQHF. The CDR3 DNA follows: TGTGCCAGCAGCCAAACCCTGAATCAGCCCCAGCATTTT.

The gene calls are TRBV7-2 and TRBJ1-2; D is uncertain. The CDR3 loop spans 13 amino acids. V was shortened by 6 bases and J by 10 bases, with 18 bases between the two germline ends. Germline CDR1 is SGHTA and CDR2 is FQGNSA. CDR3 sequence reads: CASSRLGLMDYTF. The CDR3 DNA follows: TGTGCCAGCAGTCGATTGGGCTTGATGGACTACACCTTC.

This chain connects TRBV7-9 to TRBJ2-7, with 8 bases fitting TRBD1. Germline assignment: CDR1 SEHNR and CDR2 FQNEAQ (reference sequence). With 5 bases clipped from V and 6 bases from J, the junction kept 6 bases outside the gene matches. The CDR3 covers 13 residues. The DNA of the CDR3 is TGTGCCAGCAGCCCTCAGGGGGCTGCCGAGCAGTACTTC. This encodes CASSPQGAAEQYF.